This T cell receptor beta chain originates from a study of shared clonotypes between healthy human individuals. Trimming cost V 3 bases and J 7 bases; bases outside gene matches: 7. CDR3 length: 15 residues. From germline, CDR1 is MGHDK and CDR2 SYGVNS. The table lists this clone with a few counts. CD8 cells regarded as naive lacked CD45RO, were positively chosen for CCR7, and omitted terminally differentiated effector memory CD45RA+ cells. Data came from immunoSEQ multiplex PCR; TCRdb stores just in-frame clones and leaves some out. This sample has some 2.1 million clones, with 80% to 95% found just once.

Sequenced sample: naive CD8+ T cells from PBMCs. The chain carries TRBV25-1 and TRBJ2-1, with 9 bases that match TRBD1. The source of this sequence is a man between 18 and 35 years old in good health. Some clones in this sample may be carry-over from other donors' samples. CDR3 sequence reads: CASSEGQGRFNEQFF. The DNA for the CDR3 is TGTGCCAGCAGTGAGGGACAGGGAAGGTTTAATGAGCAGTTCTTC. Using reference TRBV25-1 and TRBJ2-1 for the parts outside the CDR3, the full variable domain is EADIYQTPRYLVIGTGKKITLECSQTMGHDKMYWYQQDPGMELHLIHYSYGVNSTEKGDLSSESTVSRIRTEHFPLTLESARPSHTSQYLCASSEGQGRFNEQFFGPGTRLTVL.